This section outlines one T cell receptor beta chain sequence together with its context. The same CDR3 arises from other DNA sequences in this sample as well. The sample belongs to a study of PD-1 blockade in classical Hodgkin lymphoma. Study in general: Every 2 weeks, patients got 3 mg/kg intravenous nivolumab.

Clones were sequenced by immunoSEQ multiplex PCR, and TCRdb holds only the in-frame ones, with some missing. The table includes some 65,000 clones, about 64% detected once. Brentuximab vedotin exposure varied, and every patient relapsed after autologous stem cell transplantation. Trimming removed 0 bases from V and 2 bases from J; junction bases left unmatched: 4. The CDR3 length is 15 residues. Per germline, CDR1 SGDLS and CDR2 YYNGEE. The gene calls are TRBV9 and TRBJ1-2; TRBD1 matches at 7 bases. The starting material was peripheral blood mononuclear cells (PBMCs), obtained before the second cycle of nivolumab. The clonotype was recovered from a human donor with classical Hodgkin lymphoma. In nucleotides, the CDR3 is TGTGCCAGCAGCGTAGTAGCAGGGGGGAACTATGGCTACACCTTC. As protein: CASSVVAGGNYGYTF.